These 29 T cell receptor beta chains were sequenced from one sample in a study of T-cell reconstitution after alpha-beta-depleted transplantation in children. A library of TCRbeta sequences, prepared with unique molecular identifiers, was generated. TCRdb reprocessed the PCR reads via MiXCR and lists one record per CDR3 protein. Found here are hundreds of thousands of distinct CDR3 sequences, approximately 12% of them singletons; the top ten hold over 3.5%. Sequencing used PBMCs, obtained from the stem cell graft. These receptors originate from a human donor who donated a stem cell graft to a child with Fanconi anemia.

The CDR3 here is CASSFAGTLTGELFF. In nucleotides, the CDR3 is TGTGCCAGCAGCTTCGCCGGGACCCTCACCGGGGAGCTGTTTTTT. The chain recombines TRBV13 with TRBJ2-2, with D perhaps given as TRBD1 or TRBD2 (5 bases each). CDR1 PRHDT and CDR2 FYEKMQ come from the germline V gene (reference sequence). The CDR3 is made up of 15 amino acids. With 3 bases removed from V and 4 bases from J, the gap between germline ends came to 12 bases.

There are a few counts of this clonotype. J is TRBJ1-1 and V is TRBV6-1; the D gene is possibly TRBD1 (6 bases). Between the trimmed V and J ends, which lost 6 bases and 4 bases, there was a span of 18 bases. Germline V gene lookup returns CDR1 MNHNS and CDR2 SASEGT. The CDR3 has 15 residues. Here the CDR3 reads CASRWEPQGTTEAFF. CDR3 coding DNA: TGTGCCAGCAGGTGGGAGCCTCAGGGGACCACTGAAGCTTTCTTT.

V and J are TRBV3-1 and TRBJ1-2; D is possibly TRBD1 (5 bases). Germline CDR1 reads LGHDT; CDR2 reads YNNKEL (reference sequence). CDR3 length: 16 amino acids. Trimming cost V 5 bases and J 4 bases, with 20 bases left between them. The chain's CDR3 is CASSTIVGFGAYGYTF. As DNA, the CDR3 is TGTGCCAGCAGCACGATAGTTGGGTTTGGGGCCTATGGCTACACCTTC.

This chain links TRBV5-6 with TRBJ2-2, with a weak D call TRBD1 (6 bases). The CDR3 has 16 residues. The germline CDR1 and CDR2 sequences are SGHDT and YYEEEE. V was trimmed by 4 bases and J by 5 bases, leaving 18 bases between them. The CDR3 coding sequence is TGTGCCAGCAGCGAATTAGGGACAACAGCAACCGGGGAGCTGTTTTTT. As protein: CASSELGTTATGELFF.

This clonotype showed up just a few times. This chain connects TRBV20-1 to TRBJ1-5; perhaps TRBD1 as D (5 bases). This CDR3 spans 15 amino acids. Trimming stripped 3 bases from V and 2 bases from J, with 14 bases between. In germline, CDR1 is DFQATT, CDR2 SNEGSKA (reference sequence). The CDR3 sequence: CSASPRAIRNQPQHF. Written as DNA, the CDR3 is TGCAGTGCTAGCCCCAGGGCGATTCGCAATCAGCCCCAGCATTTT.

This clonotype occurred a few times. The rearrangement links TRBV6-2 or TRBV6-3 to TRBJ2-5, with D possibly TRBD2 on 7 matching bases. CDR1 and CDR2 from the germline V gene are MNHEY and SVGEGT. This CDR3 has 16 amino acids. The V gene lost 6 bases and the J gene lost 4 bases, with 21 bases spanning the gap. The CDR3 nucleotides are TGTGCCAGCAGGGGATGGGGGGCTAGCGGTGGAGAGACCCAGTACTTC. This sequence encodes CASRGWGASGGETQYF.

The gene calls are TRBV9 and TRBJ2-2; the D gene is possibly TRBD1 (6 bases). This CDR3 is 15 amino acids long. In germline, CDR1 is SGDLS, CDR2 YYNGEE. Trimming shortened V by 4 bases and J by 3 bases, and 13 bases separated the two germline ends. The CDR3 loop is CASSPTGSHTGELFF. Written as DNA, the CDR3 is TGTGCCAGCAGCCCTACAGGGTCGCACACCGGGGAGCTGTTTTTT.

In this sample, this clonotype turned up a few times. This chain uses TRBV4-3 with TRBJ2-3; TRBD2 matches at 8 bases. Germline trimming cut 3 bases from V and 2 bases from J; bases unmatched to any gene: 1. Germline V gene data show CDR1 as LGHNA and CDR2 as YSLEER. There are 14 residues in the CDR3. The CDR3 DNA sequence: TGCGCCAGCAGCCAGCGGGGGGACACAGATACGCAGTATTTT. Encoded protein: CASSQRGDTDTQYF.

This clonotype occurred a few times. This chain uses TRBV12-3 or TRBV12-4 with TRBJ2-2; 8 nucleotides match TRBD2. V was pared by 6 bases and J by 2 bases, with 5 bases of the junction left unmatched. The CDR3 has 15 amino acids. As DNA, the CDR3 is TGTGCCAGCAGGGCGACTAGCGCTAACACCGGGGAGCTGTTTTTT. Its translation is CASRATSANTGELFF.

CDR3 nucleotides: TGCGCCAGCAGCCAAGGGCAATCTGATACGCAGTATTTT. Translation gives CASSQGQSDTQYF. The chain couples TRBV4-3 to TRBJ2-3; the D is unclear. Germline CDR1 and CDR2: LGHNA and YSLEER. This CDR3 has 13 amino acids. Between the trimmed V and J ends, which lost 1 base and 6 bases, there was a span of 8 bases.

In nucleotides, the CDR3 is TGTGCCAGCAGCTTATCCTCGGGGACAGGGGTGCAAAATCAGCCCCAGCATTTT. This gives the protein CASSLSSGTGVQNQPQHF. The chain is built from TRBV7-8 and TRBJ1-5, with 10 bases aligning to TRBD1. CDR3 length: 18 amino acids. Germline V CDR1 and CDR2: SGHVS, FQNEAQ. Trimming took 2 bases from V and 4 from J; bases not matched to a gene: 11.

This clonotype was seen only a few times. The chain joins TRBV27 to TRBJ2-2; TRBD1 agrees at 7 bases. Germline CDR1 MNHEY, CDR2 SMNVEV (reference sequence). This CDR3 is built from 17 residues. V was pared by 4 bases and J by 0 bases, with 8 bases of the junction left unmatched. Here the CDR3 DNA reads TGTGCCAGCAGTTCCTACTACAGGGGATCGAACACCGGGGAGCTGTTTTTT. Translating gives CASSSYYRGSNTGELFF.

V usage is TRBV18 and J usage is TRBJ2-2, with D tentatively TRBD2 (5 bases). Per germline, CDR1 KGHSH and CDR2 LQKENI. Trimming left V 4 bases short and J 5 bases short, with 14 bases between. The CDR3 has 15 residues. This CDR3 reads CASSLDYRGTGELFF. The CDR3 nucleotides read TGTGCCAGCTCACTCGACTACCGGGGAACCGGGGAGCTGTTTTTT.

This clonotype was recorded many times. CDR3 protein: CASSPQGGTNTGELFF. DNA of the CDR3: TGTGCCAGCAGTCCCCAGGGTGGGACGAACACCGGGGAGCTGTTTTTT. This chain uses TRBV6-1 with TRBJ2-2; D is possibly TRBD1 (5 bases). V lost 5 bases to trimming and J lost 0 bases, with 13 bases between them. The CDR3 is 16 amino acids. From germline, CDR1 is MNHNS and CDR2 SASEGT.

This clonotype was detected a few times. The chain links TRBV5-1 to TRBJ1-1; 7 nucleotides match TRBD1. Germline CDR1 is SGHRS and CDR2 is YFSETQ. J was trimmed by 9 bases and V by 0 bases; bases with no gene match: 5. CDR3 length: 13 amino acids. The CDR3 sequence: CASSLDQGVKAFF. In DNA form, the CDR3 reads TGCGCCAGCAGCTTGGATCAGGGGGTGAAAGCTTTCTTT. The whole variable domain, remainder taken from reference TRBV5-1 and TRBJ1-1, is KAGVTQTPRYLIKTRGQQVTLSCSPISGHRSVSWYQQTPGQGLQFLFEYFSETQRNKGNFPGRFSGRQFSNSRSEMNVSTLELGDSALYLCASSLDQGVKAFFGQGTRLTVV.

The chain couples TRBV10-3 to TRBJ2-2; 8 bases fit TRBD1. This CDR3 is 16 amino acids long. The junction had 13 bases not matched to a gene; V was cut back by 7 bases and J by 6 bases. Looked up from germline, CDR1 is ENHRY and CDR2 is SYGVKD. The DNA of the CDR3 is TGTGCCATCACTCAATTACCCGGACAGGGCCCCGGGGAGCTGTTTTTT. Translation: CAITQLPGQGPGELFF.

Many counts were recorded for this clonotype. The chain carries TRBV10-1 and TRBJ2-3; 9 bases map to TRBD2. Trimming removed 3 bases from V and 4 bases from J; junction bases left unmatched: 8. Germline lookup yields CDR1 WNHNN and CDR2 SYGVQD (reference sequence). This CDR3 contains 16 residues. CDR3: CASSDNLAGRPDTQYF. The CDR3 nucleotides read TGCGCCAGCAGTGACAATCTAGCGGGGCGACCAGATACGCAGTATTTT.

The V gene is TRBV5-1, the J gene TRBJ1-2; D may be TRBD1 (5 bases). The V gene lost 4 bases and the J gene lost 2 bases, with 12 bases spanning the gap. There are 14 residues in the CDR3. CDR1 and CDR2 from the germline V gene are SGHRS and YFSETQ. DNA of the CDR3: TGCGCCAGCAGCGATGGGGCGGGAAACTATGGCTACACCTTC. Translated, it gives CASSDGAGNYGYTF.

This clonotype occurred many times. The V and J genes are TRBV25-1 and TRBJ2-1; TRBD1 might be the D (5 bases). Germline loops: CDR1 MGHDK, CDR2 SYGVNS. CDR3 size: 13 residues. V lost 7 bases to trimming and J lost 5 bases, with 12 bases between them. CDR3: CASKGAWNNEQFF. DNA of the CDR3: TGTGCCAGCAAAGGGGCGTGGAACAATGAGCAGTTCTTC.

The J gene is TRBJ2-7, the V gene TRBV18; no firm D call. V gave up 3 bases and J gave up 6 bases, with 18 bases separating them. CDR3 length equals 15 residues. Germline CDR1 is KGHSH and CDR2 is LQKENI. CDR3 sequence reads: CASSPYTSSTSEQYF. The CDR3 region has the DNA TGTGCCAGCTCACCGTATACCAGCTCCACGAGCGAGCAGTACTTC.

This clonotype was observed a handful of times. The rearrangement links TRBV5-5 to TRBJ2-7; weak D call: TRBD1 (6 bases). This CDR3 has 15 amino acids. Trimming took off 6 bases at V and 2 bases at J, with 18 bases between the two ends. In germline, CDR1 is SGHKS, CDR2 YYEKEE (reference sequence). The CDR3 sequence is CASTLSGEMAYEQYF. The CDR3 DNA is TGTGCCAGCACCCTTTCAGGGGAGATGGCCTACGAGCAGTACTTC.

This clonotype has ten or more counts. The CDR3 reads CSVEDSLSGEQFF. CDR3 bases: TGCAGCGTTGAAGACAGCTTATCAGGGGAGCAGTTCTTC. The rearrangement uses TRBV29-1 and TRBJ2-1; D perhaps matches TRBD1 (5 bases). The CDR3 totals 13 residues. Trimming left V 0 bases short and J 10 bases short, with 13 bases between. From germline, CDR1 is SQVTM and CDR2 ANQGSEA.

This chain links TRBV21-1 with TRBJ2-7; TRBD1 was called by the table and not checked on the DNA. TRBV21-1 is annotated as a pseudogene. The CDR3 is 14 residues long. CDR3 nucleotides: TGTGCCAGCAGCGGACGGGACAGGGTCTCCGAGCAGTACGTC. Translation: CASSGRDRVSEQYV.

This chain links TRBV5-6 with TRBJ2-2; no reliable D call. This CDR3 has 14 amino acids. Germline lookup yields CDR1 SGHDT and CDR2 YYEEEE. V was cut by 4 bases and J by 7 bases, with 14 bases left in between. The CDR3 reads CASSEGVGIGELFF. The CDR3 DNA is TGTGCCAGCAGCGAAGGAGTGGGGATCGGGGAGCTGTTTTTT.

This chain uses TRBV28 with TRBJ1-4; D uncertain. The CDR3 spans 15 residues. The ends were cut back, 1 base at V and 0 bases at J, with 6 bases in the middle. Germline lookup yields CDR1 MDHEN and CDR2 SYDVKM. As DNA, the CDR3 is TGTGCCAGCAGTTTATACCCTACAACTAATGAAAAACTGTTTTTT. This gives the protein CASSLYPTTNEKLFF.

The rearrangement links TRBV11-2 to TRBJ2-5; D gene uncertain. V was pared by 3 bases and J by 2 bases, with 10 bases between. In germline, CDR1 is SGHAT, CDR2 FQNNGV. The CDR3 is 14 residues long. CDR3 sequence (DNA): TGTGCCAGCAGCTTTGACCCGCAACAAGAGACCCAGTACTTC. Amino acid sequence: CASSFDPQQETQYF. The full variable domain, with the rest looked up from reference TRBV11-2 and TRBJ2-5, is EAGVAQSPRYKIIEKRQSVAFWCNPISGHATLYWYQQILGQGPKLLIQFQNNGVVDDSQLPKDRFSAERLKGVDSTLKIQPAKLEDSAVYLCASSFDPQQETQYFGPGTRLLVL.

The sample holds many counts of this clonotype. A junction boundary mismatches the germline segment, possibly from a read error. The CDR3 region has the DNA TGCGCCAGCAGCTTGGGTCAGACCTACGAGCAGTACTTC. Amino acids: CASSLGQTYEQYF. The rearrangement joins TRBV12-3 or TRBV12-4 to TRBJ2-7; the D is unclear. The CDR3 length is 13 residues.

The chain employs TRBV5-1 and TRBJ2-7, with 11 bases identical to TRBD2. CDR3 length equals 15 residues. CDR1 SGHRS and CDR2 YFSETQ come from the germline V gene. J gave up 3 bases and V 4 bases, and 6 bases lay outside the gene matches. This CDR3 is CASSPRLAGFYEQYF. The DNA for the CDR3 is TGCGCCAGCAGCCCCAGACTAGCGGGGTTCTACGAGCAGTACTTC.

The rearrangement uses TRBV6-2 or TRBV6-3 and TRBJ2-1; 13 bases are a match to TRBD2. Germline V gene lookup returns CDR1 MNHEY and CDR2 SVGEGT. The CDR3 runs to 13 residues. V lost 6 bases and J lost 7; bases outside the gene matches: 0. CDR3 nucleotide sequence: TGTGCCAGCAGACTAGCGGGGGGGAATGAGCAGTTCTTC. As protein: CASRLAGGNEQFF.